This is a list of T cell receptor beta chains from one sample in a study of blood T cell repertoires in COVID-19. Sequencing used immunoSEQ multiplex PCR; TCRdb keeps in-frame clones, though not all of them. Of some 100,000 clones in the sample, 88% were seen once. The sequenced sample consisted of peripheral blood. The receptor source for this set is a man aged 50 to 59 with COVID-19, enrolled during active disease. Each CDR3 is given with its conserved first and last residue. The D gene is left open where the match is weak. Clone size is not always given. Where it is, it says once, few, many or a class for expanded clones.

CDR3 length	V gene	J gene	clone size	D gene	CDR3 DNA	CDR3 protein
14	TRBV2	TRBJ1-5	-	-	TGTGCCAGCAGTGCGTCGGGGGGCAATCAGCCCCAGCATTTT	CASSASGGNQPQHF
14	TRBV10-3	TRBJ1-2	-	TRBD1	TGTGCCATCAGTGGCCGGCCAGGGGGCTACGGCTACACCTTC	CAISGRPGGYGYTF
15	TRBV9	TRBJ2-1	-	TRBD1	TGTGCCAGCAGCACCGACAGGGGCGGGTACAATGAGCAGTTCTTC	CASSTDRGGYNEQFF
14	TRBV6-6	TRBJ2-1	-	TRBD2	TGTGCCAGCAGTTTAGCGGGGGGGCACAATGAGCAGTTCTTC	CASSLAGGHNEQFF
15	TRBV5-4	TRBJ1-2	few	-	TGTGCCAGCAGCTTGTTTGTTCAACAAGACTATGGCTACACCTTC	CASSLFVQQDYGYTF
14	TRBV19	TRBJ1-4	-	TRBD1	TGTGCCAGTAGTACAGGACAGGGGATTGAAAAACTGTTTTTT	CASSTGQGIEKLFF
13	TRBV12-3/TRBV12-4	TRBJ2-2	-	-	TGTGCCAGCAGGCTACAGGTCTCCGGGGAGCTGTTTTTT	CASRLQVSGELFF
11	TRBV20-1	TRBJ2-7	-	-	TGCAGTGCTAGAAGCGGGTTCGAGCAGTACTTC	CSARSGFEQYF
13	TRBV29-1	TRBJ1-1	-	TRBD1	TGCAGCGTTGATGACAGGGTTCACACTGAGGCTTTCTTT	CSVDDRVHTEAFF
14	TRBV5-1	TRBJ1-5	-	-	TGCGCCAGCAGCTTGGAAACAGGTTATCAGCCCCAGCATTTT	CASSLETGYQPQHF
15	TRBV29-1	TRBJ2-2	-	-	TGCAGCGTTGGGAGTTGGGACACTAACACCGGGGAGCTGTTTTTT	CSVGSWDTNTGELFF
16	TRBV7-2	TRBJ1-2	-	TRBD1	TGTGCCAGCAGCTTAGCAGTTCGGCAGGGGGACTATGGCTACACCTTC	CASSLAVRQGDYGYTF
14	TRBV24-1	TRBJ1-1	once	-	TGTGCCACCAGGTCGACAGTTAAGAACACTGAAGCTTTCTTT	CATRSTVKNTEAFF
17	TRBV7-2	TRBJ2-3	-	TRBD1	TGTGCCAGCAGCTTCCTTACAGGGGTTCAGGGCACAGATACGCAGTATTTT	CASSFLTGVQGTDTQYF
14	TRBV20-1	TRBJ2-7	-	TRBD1	TGCAGTGCTAGTGGGGGGACAGGGGGATACGAGCAGTACTTC	CSASGGTGGYEQYF
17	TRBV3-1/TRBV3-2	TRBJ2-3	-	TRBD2	TGTGCCAGCAGCCGTACTAGCGGGGGGGCTAGCACAGATACGCAGTATTTT	CASSRTSGGASTDTQYF
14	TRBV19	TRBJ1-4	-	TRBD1	TGTGCCAGTACCTTGGGACAGGGGAAGGAAAAACTGTTTTTT	CASTLGQGKEKLFF
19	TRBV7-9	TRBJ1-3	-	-	TGTGCCAGCAGTCTTTACACCCCACGGGACAAGGCCTCTGGAAACACCATATATTTT	CASSLYTPRDKASGNTIYF
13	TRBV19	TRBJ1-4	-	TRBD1	TGTGCCAGTAGACAAACAGGGGATGAAAAACTGTTTTTT	CASRQTGDEKLFF
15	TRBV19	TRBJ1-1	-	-	TGTGCCAGTATCTCCGGGGGGTCCGGGAACACTGAAGCTTTCTTT	CASISGGSGNTEAFF
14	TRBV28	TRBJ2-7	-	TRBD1	TGTGCCAGCAGTCCTGGGGGACAGTCCTACGAGCAGTACTTC	CASSPGGQSYEQYF
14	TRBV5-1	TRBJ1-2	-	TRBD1	TGCGCCAGCAGCTCGGGGGACAGGGGCGGTGGCTACACCTTC	CASSSGDRGGGYTF
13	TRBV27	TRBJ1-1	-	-	TGTGCCAGCAGTTTTGGGGTAGGGGGTGAAGCTTTCTTT	CASSFGVGGEAFF
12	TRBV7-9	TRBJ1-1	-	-	TGTGCCAGCAGCTCTAGTAGTTTTGGGGCTTTCTTT	CASSSSSFGAFF
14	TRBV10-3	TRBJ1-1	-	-	TGTGCCACCCAAAAGATTGGGCTGAACACTGAAGCTTTCTTT	CATQKIGLNTEAFF
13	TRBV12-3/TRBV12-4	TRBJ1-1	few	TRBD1	TGTGCCAGCAGTTTGGGACAGGGGAATCGAGCTTTCTTT	CASSLGQGNRAFF
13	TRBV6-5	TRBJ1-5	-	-	TGTGCCAGCAGTTTACAGGTTAGGCAGCCCCAGCATTTT	CASSLQVRQPQHF